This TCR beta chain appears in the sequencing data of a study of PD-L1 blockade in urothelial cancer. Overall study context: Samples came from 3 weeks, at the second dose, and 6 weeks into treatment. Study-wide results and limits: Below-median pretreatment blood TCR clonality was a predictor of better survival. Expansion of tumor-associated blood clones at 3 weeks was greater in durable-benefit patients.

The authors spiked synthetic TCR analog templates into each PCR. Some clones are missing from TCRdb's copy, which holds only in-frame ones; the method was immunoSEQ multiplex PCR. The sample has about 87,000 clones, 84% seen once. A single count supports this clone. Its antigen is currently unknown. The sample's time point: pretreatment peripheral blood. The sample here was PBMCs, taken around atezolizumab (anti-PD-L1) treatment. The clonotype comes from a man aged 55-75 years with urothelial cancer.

In DNA, the CDR3 is TGTGCCAGCAGCTTAGATTCTTCGCGGGGGGGCGTCACCGGGGAGCTGTTTTTT. It yields the protein CASSLDSSRGGVTGELFF. The chain combines TRBV7-2 with TRBJ2-2; TRBD2 matches at 9 bases. CDR1 is SGHTA, CDR2 FQGNSA, per germline. The CDR3 extends over 18 amino acids. With 1 base clipped from V and 4 bases from J, the junction kept 10 bases outside the gene matches.